Below are 24 T cell receptor beta chains sequenced from a single sample in a study of regulatory T cells in long-lasting Graves disease. The time point denotes: newly diagnosed GD, antithyroid drugs for less than 3 months. PBMC-extracted RNA yielded the TCR library. Library construction for TCR beta used iRepertoire HTBI primers and Arm-PCR of CDR3 regions. Each CDR3 protein is one row after TCRdb ran MiXCR on the multiplex PCR reads. The sample has 400,000 to 500,000 distinct CDR3 sequences, approximately 15% seen once. The same sample was also used in a study of T cells in Graves' hyperthyroidism and ophthalmopathy.

Sequencing used peripheral blood mononuclear cells (PBMCs), obtained at new diagnosis, from a patient treated with antithyroid drugs. The receptors shown here come from a woman in her 30s with Graves disease.

A word on this clonotype: A read error may be the cause here, since a much bigger clone is one base away. The V call is TRBV28, the J call TRBJ2-2; 14 bases fit TRBD2. CDR1 MDHEN and CDR2 SYDVKM come from the germline V gene. The CDR3 covers 21 residues. Trimming at V came to 2 bases and at J to 0 bases, leaving 11 bases not matched to a gene. Written as DNA, the CDR3 is TGTGCCAGCAGTTTAGGGATTTGGGGACTAGCGGGAGTAGCGAACACCGGGGAGCTGTTTTTT. Amino acids: CASSLGIWGLAGVANTGELFF.

Many counts were recorded for this clonotype. V gene TRBV3-1 combines with J gene TRBJ2-1; D not certain. The germline gives CDR1 LGHDT, CDR2 YNNKEL (reference sequence). V lost 3 bases and J lost 0, with 9 bases in between. This CDR3 is built from 15 residues. CDR3 sequence reads: CASSHSRASYNEQFF. In DNA form, the CDR3 reads TGTGCCAGCAGCCATAGCCGGGCCTCCTACAATGAGCAGTTCTTC.

This clonotype has more than one count but fewer than ten. The chain employs TRBV4-2 and TRBJ2-3, with 7 bases aligning to TRBD2. The V segment lost 1 base and the J segment 0 bases; nucleotides outside the gene matches: 4. Germline V gene data show CDR1 as LGHNA and CDR2 as YNFKEQ. The CDR3 is 16 amino acids. The CDR3 sequence is CASSQVASGSTDTQYF. CDR3 bases: TGTGCCAGCAGCCAAGTAGCTAGCGGAAGCACAGATACGCAGTATTTT.

In its sample, this clonotype was seen many times. This rearrangement joins TRBV27 to TRBJ1-6, with D perhaps TRBD1 (5 bases). Trimming shortened V by 0 bases and J by 5 bases, and 11 bases separated the two germline ends. Germline values: CDR1 MNHEY, CDR2 SMNVEV (reference sequence). The CDR3 consists of 16 residues. CDR3 residues: CASSLSGGSNNSPLHF. Here the CDR3 DNA reads TGTGCCAGCAGTTTATCCGGGGGGTCGAATAATTCACCCCTCCACTTT.

Ten or more counts support this clonotype. J is TRBJ2-1 and V is TRBV9, with TRBD1 identical over 10 bases. CDR3 length: 15 amino acids. Unmatched junction bases numbered 6, after V lost 3 bases and J lost 6 bases. CDR1 SGDLS and CDR2 YYNGEE come from the germline V gene. The CDR3 reads CASSDRDRGFNEQFF. DNA for the CDR3: TGTGCCAGCAGCGATCGGGACAGGGGATTCAATGAGCAGTTCTTC.

This chain uses TRBV7-9 with TRBJ2-1; 7 bases are a match to TRBD2. The V and J ends lost 6 bases and 13 bases, in that order; junction bases with no gene match: 9. This CDR3 comprises 12 residues. Germline values: CDR1 SEHNR, CDR2 FQNEAQ (reference sequence). As DNA, the CDR3 is TGTGCCAGCAGGGGCGGGAGCGGCCTTCAGTTCTTC. The encoded protein is CASRGGSGLQFF.

CDR3 amino acids: CASSHRRTSVPKGDTQYF. DNA for the CDR3: TGTGCCAGCAGCCACCGGAGGACTAGCGTTCCAAAAGGAGATACGCAGTATTTT. The genes are TRBV3-1 and TRBJ2-3; 9 bases line up with TRBD2. With V trimmed by 3 bases and J by 5 bases, 15 bases remained unmatched. Germline loops: CDR1 LGHDT, CDR2 YNNKEL (reference sequence). The length of the CDR3 is 18 residues.

Many counts were recorded for this clonotype. This sequence joins TRBV30 and TRBJ2-7; TRBD2 agrees at 7 bases. V was clipped by 5 bases and J by 3 bases; unmatched bases: 16. Germline V gene lookup returns CDR1 GTSNPN and CDR2 SVGIG (reference sequence). The CDR3 length is 16 residues. CDR3 in amino acids: CAWSEPGLVRRYEQYF. CDR3 in DNA: TGTGCCTGGTCAGAGCCCGGACTAGTCCGGCGCTACGAGCAGTACTTC. The full variable domain, rest sourced from reference TRBV30 and TRBJ2-7, is SQTIHQWPATLVQPVGSPLSLECTVEGTSNPNLYWYRQAAGRGLQLLFYSVGIGQISSEVPQNLSASRPQDRQFILSSKKLLLSDSGFYLCAWSEPGLVRRYEQYFGPGTRLTVT.

Ten or more counts support this clonotype. V usage is TRBV28 and J usage is TRBJ1-1; possibly TRBD1 for D (5 bases). Germline V gene data show CDR1 as MDHEN and CDR2 as SYDVKM. The CDR3 runs to 15 residues. Trimming removed 7 bases at V and 0 bases at J, with 15 bases between. The CDR3 sequence is CASTHGGGMNTEAFF. CDR3 nucleotide sequence: TGTGCCAGCACCCATGGGGGAGGTATGAACACTGAAGCTTTCTTT.

This clonotype was counted many times. The J gene is TRBJ2-5, the V gene TRBV6-1, with 7 bases aligning to TRBD2. This CDR3 has 11 amino acids. The V gene end was trimmed by 7 bases and the J gene end by 5 bases; junction bases not matched to a gene: 1. Per germline, CDR1 MNHNS and CDR2 SASEGT. This chain's CDR3 is CASTSGETQYF. For the CDR3, the DNA is TGTGCCAGCACTAGCGGTGAGACCCAGTACTTC.

This clonotype came up many times. This chain connects TRBV4-2 to TRBJ2-3; either TRBD1 or TRBD2 may fit D (6 bases each). Per the germline V gene, CDR1 is LGHNA and CDR2 is YNFKEQ. The CDR3 loop spans 18 amino acids. The V end lost 3 bases, the J end lost 1 base, and 20 bases lay between the germline ends. CDR3 residues: CASSHPTPGGVGTDTQYF. CDR3 in DNA: TGTGCCAGCAGCCACCCTACCCCCGGGGGCGTCGGCACAGATACGCAGTATTTT.

In its sample, this clonotype was seen a few times. V is TRBV6-2 or TRBV6-3 and J is TRBJ2-2; unclear D gene. CDR1 and CDR2 (germline): MNHEY, SVGEGT. V lost 6 bases, J lost 4 bases, and 12 bases lay in between. The CDR3 totals 14 residues. CDR3 amino acids: CASRPGSVTGELFF. The CDR3 bases are TGTGCCAGCAGACCCGGGTCCGTCACCGGGGAGCTGTTTTTT.

Regarding this clonotype: A far more abundant clone sits one base away, making this likely a read error. The CDR3 coding sequence is TGTGCCAGCAGCTTCGTCGAGGATGAGCAGTACTTC. Protein product: CASSFVEDEQYF. The chain combines TRBV11-2 with TRBJ2-5; D unclear. Deletions cut 3 bases from V and 11 bases from J, with 13 bases between. Per the germline V gene, CDR1 is SGHAT and CDR2 is FQNNGV. The CDR3 sequence is 12 residues long.

The chain recombines TRBV7-2 with TRBJ1-2; tentative D call: TRBD1 (5 bases). The V end lost 5 bases, the J end lost 3 bases, and 10 bases lay between the germline ends. Germline values: CDR1 SGHTA, CDR2 FQGNSA. This CDR3 spans 13 amino acids. As DNA, the CDR3 is TGTGCCAGCAGCCCGACAGTAGACTATGGCTACACCTTC. Encoded protein: CASSPTVDYGYTF.

The sample holds many counts of this clonotype. The gene calls are TRBV28 and TRBJ2-3; a weak D match, TRBD1 (5 bases). The CDR3 covers 13 residues. Germline CDR1 is MDHEN and CDR2 is SYDVKM. The V and J ends lost 3 bases and 4 bases respectively, with 8 bases between them. Here the CDR3 reads CASSFPGSDTQYF. CDR3 bases: TGTGCCAGCAGTTTTCCAGGGTCAGATACGCAGTATTTT.

This clonotype has a count of ten or more. V is TRBV28 and J is TRBJ2-5; perhaps D is TRBD1 or TRBD2 (5 bases each). Trimming took 2 bases from V and 1 from J, leaving 11 bases between them. The CDR3 spans 15 residues. From germline, CDR1 is MDHEN and CDR2 SYDVKM. CDR3 amino acids: CASSLGTAIQETQYF. The CDR3 DNA reads TGTGCCAGCAGTTTAGGGACGGCTATCCAAGAGACCCAGTACTTC.

There are many counts of this clonotype. V and J are TRBV29-1 and TRBJ2-7; TRBD2 agrees at 14 bases. The germline V gene encodes CDR1 SQVTM and CDR2 ANQGSEA. With V trimmed by 4 bases and J by 5 bases, 10 bases remained unmatched. The length of the CDR3 is 16 residues. The DNA of the CDR3 is TGCAGCGTTGCTCGACTAGCGGGAGGGCCGACCCACGAGCAGTACTTC. Its protein product is CSVARLAGGPTHEQYF.

The chain recombines TRBV20-1 with TRBJ1-5; the D gene is possibly TRBD1 (5 bases). Trimming shortened V by 1 base and J by 7 bases, and 14 bases separated the two germline ends. Germline CDR1 DFQATT, CDR2 SNEGSKA (reference sequence). The CDR3 contains 14 residues. CDR3 DNA: TGCAGTGCTAGAGGAACAGGCCTAGGGCAGCCCCAGCATTTT. Its protein product is CSARGTGLGQPQHF.

This clonotype has ten or more counts. The genes are TRBV7-9 and TRBJ2-6; D might be TRBD2 (7 bases). CDR1 is SEHNR, CDR2 FQNEAQ, per germline (reference sequence). CDR3 size: 16 residues. V lost 10 bases, J lost 0 bases, and 16 bases lay in between. CDR3 nucleotides: TGTGCCACCAAATCGGGGGGCGTCTCTGGGGCCAACGTCCTGACTTTC. Protein: CATKSGGVSGANVLTF.

This clonotype occurred a few times. A much larger clonotype is one base distant, so this may be a read error. The V gene is TRBV20-1, the J gene TRBJ2-7; no firm D call. Between the trimmed V and J ends, which lost 7 bases and 1 base, there was a span of 14 bases. Germline values: CDR1 DFQATT, CDR2 SNEGSKA (reference sequence). The CDR3 has 13 residues. The CDR3 is CSVGTGRSYEQYF. The CDR3 DNA reads TGCAGTGTGGGAACCGGGCGTTCCTACGAGCAGTACTTC.

This clonotype was found many times. The chain uses TRBV12-3 or TRBV12-4 and TRBJ2-1, with D tentatively TRBD2 (5 bases). This CDR3 contains 13 residues. V shed 1 base and J shed 6 bases, with 7 bases lying between them. The CDR3, as DNA: TGTGCCAGCAGTTTAGGACTACCCAATGAGCAGTTCTTC. It encodes CASSLGLPNEQFF.

The chain couples TRBV20-1 to TRBJ1-5; D unresolved. Germline V gene data show CDR1 as DFQATT and CDR2 as SNEGSKA (reference sequence). Trimming took off 0 bases at V and 2 bases at J, with 5 bases between the two ends. The CDR3 covers 13 residues. The CDR3 region is CSARDTGNQPQHF. The CDR3 nucleotides read TGCAGTGCTAGAGATACGGGCAATCAGCCCCAGCATTTT.

This clonotype was picked up one time. This chain uses TRBV19 with TRBJ2-4; TRBD2 aligns across 10 bases. V was pared by 5 bases and J by 0 bases, with 16 bases of the junction left unmatched. The CDR3 length is 20 residues. Germline V gene lookup returns CDR1 LNHDA and CDR2 SQIVND (reference sequence). CDR3 amino acids: CASSSQGLAVTKLAKNIQYF. In nucleotides, the CDR3 is TGTGCCAGTAGTTCGCAAGGACTAGCGGTTACAAAACTAGCCAAAAACATTCAGTACTTC.

This sequence joins TRBV6-2 or TRBV6-3 and TRBJ2-7; 8 positions agree with TRBD2. V gave up 5 bases and J gave up 3 bases; unmatched junction bases: 12. The CDR3 totals 16 residues. Germline loops: CDR1 MNHEY, CDR2 SVGEGT. CDR3 bases: TGTGCCAGCAGTCCTACCGGGACTAGTAGCAACTACGAGCAGTACTTC. The encoded protein is CASSPTGTSSNYEQYF.